These 7 T cell receptor beta chains came from one sample sequenced in a study of radiotherapy plus CTLA-4 blockade in lung cancer. TCRdb keeps only in-frame clones here, not all; method: immunoSEQ multiplex PCR. The profile shows tens of thousands of clones, roughly four fifths of them singletons. Sequenced material: peripheral blood, taken from a patient treated with radiotherapy plus ipilimumab. These receptors were obtained from a human donor with non-small cell lung cancer whose response to radiotherapy plus ipilimumab could not be evaluated.

The rearrangement joins TRBV6-1 to TRBJ1-5; unclear D gene. CDR1 is MNHNS and CDR2 is SASEGT in the germline V gene. Trimming pared 3 bases from V and 6 bases from J, leaving 9 bases between. The CDR3 is 13 amino acids. The CDR3 sequence is CASSDPGGQPQHF. The CDR3 DNA follows: TGTGCCAGCAGTGACCCAGGAGGTCAGCCCCAGCATTTT.

The chain is built from TRBV19 and TRBJ2-2; 8 nucleotides line up with TRBD2. Germline CDR1 and CDR2: LNHDA and SQIVND (reference sequence). Trimming at V came to 1 base and at J to 6 bases, leaving 7 bases not matched to a gene. The CDR3 is 16 residues long. The CDR3 region is CASSIGGLVSPGELFF. The CDR3 nucleotides are TGTGCCAGTAGTATAGGGGGACTAGTAAGTCCCGGGGAGCTGTTTTTT.

The CDR3, as DNA: TGTGCCAGCACCGCTCGGAGCAGATACTATGGCTACACCTTC. This codes for CASTARSRYYGYTF. This sequence joins TRBV28 and TRBJ1-2; D is unclear. Germline values: CDR1 MDHEN, CDR2 SYDVKM. This CDR3 is built from 14 residues. The germline V and J ends were trimmed by 7 bases and 3 bases, with 15 bases remaining between them.

This clone appeared a single time. The genes are TRBV7-9 and TRBJ2-5; TRBD2 aligns across 9 bases. This CDR3 spans 16 amino acids. Trimming removed 1 base from V and 1 base from J; junction bases left unmatched: 4. CDR1 is SEHNR and CDR2 is FQNEAQ in the germline V gene (reference sequence). The CDR3 region has the DNA TGTGCCAGCAGCTTAGATCTAGCGGGGTTCCAAGAGACCCAGTACTTC. Its translation is CASSLDLAGFQETQYF.

The V gene is TRBV7-3, the J gene TRBJ1-2, with D perhaps TRBD1 (6 bases). CDR1 SGHTA and CDR2 FQGTGA come from the germline V gene. Trimming removed 2 bases from V and 1 base from J, with 8 bases in between. The CDR3 has 14 residues. Here the CDR3 DNA reads TGTGCCAGCAGCTTAGGGACACTTAACTATGGCTACACCTTC. It is translated as CASSLGTLNYGYTF.

Concerning this clone: Other DNA sequences of this sample code for an identical CDR3. This chain joins TRBV19 and TRBJ1-5; D perhaps matches TRBD1 (5 bases). The germline CDR1 and CDR2 sequences are LNHDA and SQIVND (reference sequence). This CDR3 is built from 16 residues. Between the trimmed V and J ends, which lost 1 base and 0 bases, there was a span of 10 bases. The CDR3 region is CASSIVRGYSNQPQHF. The CDR3 DNA reads TGTGCCAGTAGTATAGTTAGGGGATATAGCAATCAGCCCCAGCATTTT.

The gene calls are TRBV5-6 and TRBJ1-6; D unresolved. The V gene's germline CDR1 is SGHDT and CDR2 YYEEEE. This CDR3 region has 16 residues. Trimming cost V 4 bases and J 6 bases, with 17 bases left between them. The DNA for the CDR3 is TGTGCCAGCAGCGTACGGAGGATCGAACTTAATTCACCCCTCCACTTT. Encoded protein: CASSVRRIELNSPLHF.